These 26 T cell receptor beta chains share one sample of origin, sequenced in a study of OX40 agonist ivuxolimab in advanced cancers. TCRdb keeps only in-frame clones here, not all; method: immunoSEQ multiplex PCR. The table includes 84,000 or so clones, 80% to 95% detected once. The sample here was CD4+ or CD8+ T cells sorted from blood, taken in a trial of the OX40 agonist ivuxolimab. All receptors come from an adult with an advanced solid tumor such as melanoma, head and neck, liver or kidney cancer.

This rearrangement joins TRBV18 to TRBJ2-1, with TRBD2 identical over 9 bases. Unmatched junction bases numbered 2, after V lost 3 bases and J lost 5 bases. The CDR3 covers 14 residues. Germline-derived CDR1 and CDR2 are KGHSH and LQKENI. The CDR3 loop is CASSPRLADNEQFF. In DNA, the CDR3 is TGTGCCAGCTCACCGCGACTAGCGGACAATGAGCAGTTCTTC.

The chain recombines TRBV7-2 with TRBJ1-2; 7 positions agree with TRBD1. Per the germline V gene, CDR1 is SGHTA and CDR2 is FQGNSA. The CDR3 contains 14 residues. Trimming removed 6 bases from V and 5 bases from J; junction bases left unmatched: 9. Here the CDR3 DNA reads TGTGCCAGCAGTTTCACAGGGGAAGGATATGGCTACACCTTC. Its translation: CASSFTGEGYGYTF.

This clone was counted a few times. The chain links TRBV6-4 to TRBJ2-3; TRBD1 agrees at 8 bases. Germline V gene sequence: CDR1 MRHNA, CDR2 SNTAGT. CDR3 size: 15 residues. After removal of 5 bases from V and 3 bases from J, the junction contained 7 bases not matched to a gene. The CDR3 sequence: CASSRSGQGTDTQYF. The DNA for the CDR3 is TGTGCCAGCAGTCGCTCAGGACAGGGTACAGATACGCAGTATTTT.

The chain links TRBV2 to TRBJ2-1; 14 bases align to TRBD2. The trim removed 6 bases at V and 8 bases at J, leaving 3 bases unmatched. This CDR3 has 14 residues. Germline CDR1 SNHLY, CDR2 FYNNEI. The CDR3 nucleotides read TGTGCCAGCAGGGGACTAGCGGGAGTGTATGAGCAGTTCTTC. It is translated as CASRGLAGVYEQFF. Full variable domain (missing parts from reference TRBV2 and TRBJ2-1): EPEVTQTPSHQVTQMGQEVILRCVPISNHLYFYWYRQILGQKVEFLVSFYNNEISEKSEIFDDQFSVERPDGSNFTLKIRSTKLEDSAMYFCASRGLAGVYEQFFGPGTRLTVL.

In its sample, this clone was seen a few times. This chain joins TRBV11-3 and TRBJ2-1; 7 bases match TRBD2. Per the germline V gene, CDR1 is SGHNT and CDR2 is YENEEA. V was pared by 8 bases and J by 8 bases, with 9 bases of the junction left unmatched. The CDR3 is 13 residues long. The DNA of the CDR3 is TGTGCCAGCCGCCCCCCGGGGGGTGATGAGCAGTTCTTC. It translates to CASRPPGGDEQFF.

The V call is TRBV2, the J call TRBJ1-3; TRBD1 might be the D (5 bases). Germline-derived CDR1 and CDR2 are SNHLY and FYNNEI. CDR3 length: 13 amino acids. Trimming stripped 6 bases from V and 2 bases from J, with 8 bases between. CDR3 residues: CASRRGPGNTIYF. The CDR3 region has the DNA TGTGCCAGCAGGAGGGGACCTGGAAACACCATATATTTT.

In regard to this clone: Other DNA sequences in this specimen translate into the identical CDR3. V and J are TRBV18 and TRBJ2-1; 10 bases map to TRBD1. This CDR3 is built from 16 residues. CDR1 and CDR2 (germline): KGHSH, LQKENI. The trim removed 0 bases at V and 2 bases at J, leaving 1 base unmatched. The DNA of the CDR3 is TGTGCCAGCTCACCACCGACAGGGGGCACCTACAATGAGCAGTTCTTC. It codes for CASSPPTGGTYNEQFF.

The J gene is TRBJ1-6, the V gene TRBV27; a possible D gene is TRBD1 (5 bases). CDR3 length: 13 residues. Trimming removed 7 bases at V and 12 bases at J, with 16 bases between. Germline CDR1 reads MNHEY; CDR2 reads SMNVEV (reference sequence). In DNA, the CDR3 is TGTGCCAGCACCCATGTGGGGGACCTACCCCTCCACTTT. Amino acids: CASTHVGDLPLHF.

The rearrangement uses TRBV12-5 and TRBJ2-1; D remains ambiguous. The CDR3 has 14 amino acids. Germline V gene sequence: CDR1 LGHNT, CDR2 FRNRAP. The V end was cut by 6 bases, the J end by 5 bases, with 14 bases between. The CDR3 sequence is CASGRSDWHNEQFF. Here the CDR3 DNA reads TGTGCTAGTGGCCGATCTGACTGGCACAATGAGCAGTTCTTC.

The genes are TRBV5-8 and TRBJ2-3, with D perhaps matching TRBD2 (6 bases). Trimming pared 4 bases from V and 3 bases from J, leaving 15 bases between. CDR3 size: 15 residues. CDR1 SGHTS and CDR2 YDEGEE come from the germline V gene. CDR3: CASSRDRRGTDTQYF. The CDR3 DNA is TGTGCCAGCAGCCGGGACCGTCGGGGGACAGATACGCAGTATTTT.

The chain carries TRBV29-1 and TRBJ2-3; the D call may be TRBD1 or TRBD2 (5 bases each). Trimming took off 4 bases at V and 4 bases at J, with 6 bases between the two ends. The CDR3 has 11 amino acids. Germline V lookup: CDR1 SQVTM, CDR2 ANQGSEA. CDR3 sequence reads: CSVVGADTQYF. CDR3 nucleotides: TGCAGCGTTGTGGGGGCAGATACGCAGTATTTT.

V gene TRBV5-1 combines with J gene TRBJ1-2; D is possibly TRBD1 (6 bases). The CDR3 covers 16 residues. V dropped 0 bases and J dropped 7 bases, with 19 bases sitting between them. The germline gives CDR1 SGHRS, CDR2 YFSETQ. CDR3 bases: TGCGCCAGCAGCTTGGGGGTCTCTGGACAGAGAGTTGGCTACACCTTC. Amino acid sequence: CASSLGVSGQRVGYTF.

The chain carries TRBV11-1 and TRBJ1-5; D remains ambiguous. Looked up from germline, CDR1 is SGHAT and CDR2 is FQDESV (reference sequence). The CDR3 runs 14 residues. Trimming pared 1 base from V and 5 bases from J, leaving 9 bases between. CDR3 residues: CASSLGHGDQPQHF. CDR3 DNA sequence: TGTGCCAGCAGCTTAGGACACGGGGATCAGCCCCAGCATTTT.

The chain links TRBV7-6 to TRBJ1-1; D is unclear. The CDR3 has 14 residues. V lost 2 bases and J 3 bases, leaving 10 bases between the germline ends. Germline V gives CDR1 SGHVS, CDR2 FNYEAQ. The CDR3 sequence is CASSLRQFDTEAFF. Here the CDR3 DNA reads TGTGCCAGCAGCTTACGCCAGTTTGACACTGAAGCTTTCTTT.

This sequence joins TRBV27 and TRBJ1-5; D gene unclear. Trimming removed 7 bases from V and 6 bases from J, with 13 bases in between. From germline, CDR1 is MNHEY and CDR2 SMNVEV (reference sequence). The CDR3 loop spans 13 amino acids. The CDR3 DNA sequence: TGTGCCAGCATTTCCACGGGGAGTCAGCCCCAGCATTTT. Its translation is CASISTGSQPQHF.

V is TRBV11-3 and J is TRBJ2-2, with D possibly being TRBD1 (6 bases). The germline gives CDR1 SGHNT, CDR2 YENEEA. Trimming removed 1 base at V and 3 bases at J, with 9 bases between. The CDR3 length is 15 residues. This chain's CDR3 is CASSLGQDDTGELFF. In DNA form, the CDR3 reads TGTGCCAGCAGCTTAGGACAGGACGACACCGGGGAGCTGTTTTTT. The full variable domain, with the rest looked up from reference TRBV11-3 and TRBJ2-2, is EAGVVQSPRYKIIEKKQPVAFWCNPISGHNTLYWYLQNLGQGPELLIRYENEEAVDDSQLPKDRFSAERLKGVDSTLKIQPAELGDSAVYLCASSLGQDDTGELFFGEGSRLTVL.

This CDR3 reads CASGPPGVGSPLHF. In DNA form, the CDR3 reads TGTGCTAGTGGGCCTCCGGGGGTGGGTTCACCCCTCCACTTT. The chain recombines TRBV12-5 with TRBJ1-6; possibly TRBD1 for D (5 bases). Trimming stripped 6 bases from V and 9 bases from J, with 15 bases between. The germline V gene encodes CDR1 LGHNT and CDR2 FRNRAP. The CDR3 consists of 14 residues.

This clone has a handful of counts. The chain is built from TRBV29-1 and TRBJ1-1; no definite D call. Germline CDR1 reads SQVTM; CDR2 reads ANQGSEA. CDR3 size: 10 residues. V was pared by 7 bases and J by 11 bases, with 14 bases between. CDR3 residues: CSAGREAAFF. CDR3 coding DNA: TGCAGCGCTGGGAGGGAAGCGGCTTTCTTT.

The chain carries TRBV5-3 and TRBJ2-3; D perhaps matches TRBD1 (7 bases). TRBV5-3 is flagged as an ORF with uncertain function. V was shortened by 4 bases and J by 5 bases, with 32 bases between the two germline ends. CDR3 length: 20 amino acids. Here the CDR3 DNA reads TGTGCCAGAAGCCATCACAAGACAGGGACATCGGCTAGCGTGGAAGATACGCAGTATTTT. Its protein product is CARSHHKTGTSASVEDTQYF.

The chain uses TRBV2 and TRBJ2-7; D is possibly TRBD2 (6 bases). Germline CDR1 SNHLY, CDR2 FYNNEI. Trimming removed 8 bases at V and 2 bases at J, with 13 bases between. This CDR3 has 13 amino acids. The CDR3 DNA is TGTGCCAGCCTCCGGGACTTACCCTACGAGCAGTACTTC. Translation gives CASLRDLPYEQYF.

This clone occurred once. The chain uses TRBV19 and TRBJ2-7; maybe TRBD1 (6 bases). The CDR3 totals 15 residues. Trimming took off 3 bases at V and 6 bases at J, with 18 bases between the two ends. The V gene's germline CDR1 is LNHDA and CDR2 SQIVND (reference sequence). This CDR3 reads CASSIQQGATSEQYF. In DNA form, the CDR3 reads TGTGCCAGTAGTATCCAACAGGGAGCGACAAGCGAGCAGTACTTC.

J is TRBJ2-7 and V is TRBV4-1; D unclear. V was pared by 4 bases and J by 0 bases, with 10 bases between. This CDR3 comprises 14 residues. Germline V gene lookup returns CDR1 MGHRA and CDR2 YSYEKL. The CDR3 DNA follows: TGCGCCAGCAGCCGGGAAGGGAACTCCTACGAGCAGTACTTC. Residues: CASSREGNSYEQYF.

Notes on this clone: One end of the junction is discordant with germline, which a read error may explain. The V call is TRBV7-7, the J call TRBJ2-3; D perhaps matches TRBD2 (5 bases). The V gene's germline CDR1 is SSHAT and CDR2 FNYEAQ (reference sequence). The CDR3 has 14 residues. The chain's CDR3 is CASSPGLETDTQYF. The CDR3 DNA is TGTGCTAGCAGCCCCGGACTCGAAACAGATACGCAGTATTTT.

The chain links TRBV6-5 to TRBJ1-2; D is unresolved. Trimming took 5 bases from V and 4 from J, leaving 11 bases between them. Germline loops: CDR1 MNHEY, CDR2 SVGAGI. The CDR3 spans 13 residues. CDR3 in amino acids: CASSPFGPYGYTF. CDR3 nucleotides: TGTGCCAGCAGTCCCTTTGGACCCTATGGCTACACCTTC.

This clone has just a few counts. CDR3 loop: CASSLGVSDGYTF. DNA of the CDR3: TGTGCCAGCAGCTTGGGGGTGTCGGATGGCTACACCTTC. This chain links TRBV5-6 with TRBJ1-2; D is unresolved. This CDR3 is built from 13 residues. V lost 0 bases, J lost 6 bases, and 9 bases lay in between. Germline CDR1 SGHDT, CDR2 YYEEEE.

This CDR3 reads CATTGQEGRTTEAFF. DNA of the CDR3: TGCGCCACCACTGGACAAGAGGGCCGAACCACTGAAGCTTTCTTT. The chain carries TRBV4-1 and TRBJ1-1; D possibly corresponds to TRBD1 (5 bases). CDR1 MGHRA and CDR2 YSYEKL come from the germline V gene. Trimming took 10 bases from V and 4 from J, leaving 22 bases between them. The CDR3 totals 15 residues.